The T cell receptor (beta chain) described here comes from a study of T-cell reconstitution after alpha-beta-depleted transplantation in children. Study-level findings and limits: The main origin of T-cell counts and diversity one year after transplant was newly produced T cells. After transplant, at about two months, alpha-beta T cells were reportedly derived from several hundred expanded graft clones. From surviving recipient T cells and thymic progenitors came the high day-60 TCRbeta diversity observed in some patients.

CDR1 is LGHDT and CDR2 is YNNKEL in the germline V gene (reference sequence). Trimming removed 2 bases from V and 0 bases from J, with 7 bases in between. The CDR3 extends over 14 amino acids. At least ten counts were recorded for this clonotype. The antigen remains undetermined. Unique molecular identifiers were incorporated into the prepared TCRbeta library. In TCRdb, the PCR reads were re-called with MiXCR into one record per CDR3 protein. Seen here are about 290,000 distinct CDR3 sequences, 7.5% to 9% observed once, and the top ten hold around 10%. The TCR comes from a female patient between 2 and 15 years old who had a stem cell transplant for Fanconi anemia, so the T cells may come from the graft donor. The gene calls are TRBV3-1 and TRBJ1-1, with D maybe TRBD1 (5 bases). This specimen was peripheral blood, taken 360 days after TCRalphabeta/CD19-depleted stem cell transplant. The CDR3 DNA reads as TGTGCCAGCAGCCAACGGGACCTGAACACTGAAGCTTTCTTT. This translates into CASSQRDLNTEAFF.